This T cell receptor (beta chain) is drawn from a study of T cell responses to AZD1222 COVID-19 vaccine. Turning to the study itself: It was second doses at about 4 or about 12 weeks that were pooled.

Findings and caveats of the study: CD4 TCRs covered the whole spike, strongest at regions 160-218 and 743-854. Spike-specific TCR breadth and depth grew following two AZD1222 doses. There were repertoire samples only from the period after the peak T cell response.

Method: immunoSEQ multiplex PCR; TCRdb's copy keeps in-frame clones and lacks some. The repertoire includes 99,000 or so clones, roughly nine tenths of them detected once, and less than 3% sits in the top ten. A word on this clone: Its antigen is still unknown.

Germline V lookup: CDR1 SGHTA, CDR2 FQGTGA. Trimming removed 1 base from V and 7 bases from J, with 19 bases in between. The CDR3 is made up of 16 amino acids. The sample consisted of peripheral blood, taken on day 0 of AZD1222 vaccination. This sequence joins TRBV7-3 and TRBJ1-2, with D possibly being TRBD1 (5 bases). The TCR originated in an adult in good health. The CDR3 loop reads CASSLNVAGYASGYTF. The DNA of the CDR3 is TGTGCCAGCAGCTTAAATGTGGCAGGGTATGCGTCTGGCTACACCTTC. Complete variable domain (other parts from reference TRBV7-3 and TRBJ1-2): GAGVSQTPSNKVTEKGKYVELRCDPISGHTALYWYRQSLGQGPEFLIYFQGTGAADDSGLPNDRFFAVRPEGSVSTLKIQRTERGDSAVYLCASSLNVAGYASGYTFGSGTRLTVV.